Reported below is one TCR beta chain. Its target is unknown. This CDR3 comprises 17 residues. The ends lost 6 bases at V and 1 base at J; junction bases unmatched: 13. Germline V gene data show CDR1 as SNHLY and CDR2 as FYNNEI. This entry is derived from a study of chemoradiotherapy in HPV16-positive cancers. Study-level findings and limits: Better recurrence-free survival went with HPV-responsive T-cell expansion in HPV16-positive patients. Candidate HPV-specific clones and E7-related TCR motifs grew in tumor during treatment.

Assay used: immunoSEQ multiplex PCR; TCRdb lists only in-frame clones, some missing. The sample holds roughly 16,000 clones; about four fifths are singletons and the top ten take roughly 9.8%. The V gene is TRBV2, the J gene TRBJ2-5; the match to TRBD2 covers 8 bases. The clonotype comes from a human donor with HPV-associated anogenital cancer. This specimen was collected from a patient who underwent chemoradiotherapy. In DNA, the CDR3 is TGTGCCAGCAGGCCCCCCGGGCGGGGGGCGCGCCAAGAGACCCAGTACTTC. As protein: CASRPPGRGARQETQYF.